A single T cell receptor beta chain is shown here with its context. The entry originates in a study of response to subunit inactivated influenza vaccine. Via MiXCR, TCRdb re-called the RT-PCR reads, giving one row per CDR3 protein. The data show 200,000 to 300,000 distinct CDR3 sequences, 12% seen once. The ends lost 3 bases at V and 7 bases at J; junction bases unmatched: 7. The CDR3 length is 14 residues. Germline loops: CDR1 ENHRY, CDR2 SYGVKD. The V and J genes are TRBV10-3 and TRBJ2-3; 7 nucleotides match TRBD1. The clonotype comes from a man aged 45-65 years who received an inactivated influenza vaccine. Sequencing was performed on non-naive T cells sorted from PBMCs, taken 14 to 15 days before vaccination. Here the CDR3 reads CAISDIGGPYTQYF. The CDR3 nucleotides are TGTGCCATCAGTGATATAGGGGGCCCTTATACGCAGTATTTT.